Shown below are 16 T cell receptor beta chains from a single sample sequenced in a study of cytomegalovirus exposure and HLA in healthy donors (dated by TCRdb to the late 2010s). Libraries were built with the immunoSEQ multiplex PCR assay. The multiplex PCR relied on a mix of 60 forward primers for TCR Vbeta segments and 13 reverse primers for TCR Jbeta segments. TCRdb obtained this table from immuneACCESS and retained in-frame rearrangements with V and J assigned. These tables miss some clones; where compared with another copy, unresolved V genes account for less than half of the shortfall, and the remainder is unexplained. The sample table contains around 41,000 clones; only one count was recorded for 68% of them. The ten largest clones add up to approximately 3.5% of the sample. Sequenced input: PBMCs. The source of these receptors is a middle-aged man in good health and CMV-seronegative.

V and J are TRBV28 and TRBJ2-7, with D maybe TRBD1 (7 bases). V lost 10 bases, J lost 2 bases, and 12 bases lay in between. There are 12 residues in the CDR3. The germline V gene encodes CDR1 MDHEN and CDR2 SYDVKM. The DNA of the CDR3 is TGTGCCATCTCAGGGGGGACCTACGAGCAGTACTTC. It yields the protein CAISGGTYEQYF.

V and J are TRBV10-3 and TRBJ2-2, with no clear D. The V and J ends lost 3 bases and 1 base respectively, with 9 bases between them. This CDR3 has 15 residues. The germline gives CDR1 ENHRY, CDR2 SYGVKD. CDR3 region: CAISDSTGNTGELFF. Here the CDR3 DNA reads TGTGCCATCAGTGACTCCACGGGGAACACCGGGGAGCTGTTTTTT.

This clone has just a few counts. The V and J genes are TRBV9 and TRBJ2-3, with 8 bases identical to TRBD2. This CDR3 comprises 19 residues. Germline assignment: CDR1 SGDLS and CDR2 YYNGEE. V lost 3 bases and J lost 1; bases outside the gene matches: 16. The CDR3 nucleotides read TGTGCCAGCAGCGCGCGGGGGGCCCGGGCTAGCGGCCGCACAGATACGCAGTATTTT. Its protein is CASSARGARASGRTDTQYF.

V is TRBV7-9 and J is TRBJ2-7; 9 bases line up with TRBD1. This CDR3 has 15 amino acids. Per germline, CDR1 SEHNR and CDR2 FQNEAQ (reference sequence). The ends lost 5 bases at V and 0 bases at J; junction bases unmatched: 5. The CDR3 is CASSTGQGISYEQYF. The CDR3, as DNA: TGTGCCAGCAGCACCGGACAGGGGATCTCCTACGAGCAGTACTTC.

The CDR3 DNA is TGTGCCTGGTGCTCTAGCGGGGGCGAGACCCAGTACTTC. As protein: CAWCSSGGETQYF. This rearrangement joins TRBV30 to TRBJ2-5; TRBD2 agrees at 10 bases. The CDR3 is 13 residues long. Germline CDR1 and CDR2: GTSNPN and SVGIG (reference sequence). V was pared by 5 bases and J by 5 bases, with 5 bases of the junction left unmatched. Together with reference TRBV30 and TRBJ2-5, the CDR3 gives the full variable domain: SQTIHQWPATLVQPVGSPLSLECTVEGTSNPNLYWYRQAAGRGLQLLFYSVGIGQISSEVPQNLSASRPQDRQFILSSKKLLLSDSGFYLCAWCSSGGETQYFGPGTRLLVL.

The chain carries TRBV6-5 and TRBJ1-1, with 8 positions matching TRBD1. V lost 2 bases and J lost 0; bases outside the gene matches: 5. The V gene's germline CDR1 is MNHEY and CDR2 SVGAGI. The CDR3 extends over 16 amino acids. CDR3 nucleotide sequence: TGTGCCAGCAGTTACAACCGGGACAGGTTGAACACTGAAGCTTTCTTT. Translation gives CASSYNRDRLNTEAFF.

The chain combines TRBV6-1 with TRBJ1-1, with a weak D call TRBD1 (5 bases). The V end was cut by 1 base, the J end by 7 bases, with 16 bases between. The germline V gene encodes CDR1 MNHNS and CDR2 SASEGT. This CDR3 comprises 15 residues. The CDR3 region is CASSEGREGTGEAFF. CDR3 nucleotides: TGTGCCAGCAGTGAAGGTAGAGAGGGGACTGGTGAAGCTTTCTTT.

V is TRBV9 and J is TRBJ2-1, with D perhaps matching TRBD2 (5 bases). There are 14 residues in the CDR3. Germline V gene data show CDR1 as SGDLS and CDR2 as YYNGEE. V lost 0 bases and J lost 9, with 13 bases in between. CDR3 loop: CASSVDTGGPEQFF. The CDR3 DNA reads as TGTGCCAGCAGCGTAGATACGGGCGGGCCTGAGCAGTTCTTC.

This chain uses TRBV21-1 with TRBJ2-1; TRBD1 is the table's D call and was not checked against the DNA. TRBV21-1 is described as a pseudogene. The CDR3 length is 15 residues. CDR3 region: CASSTRGSSYNEQFF. CDR3 nucleotide sequence: TGTGCCAGCAGCACCAGGGGGAGCTCCTACAATGAGCAGTTCTTC.

The V and J genes are TRBV6-1 and TRBJ1-2; 10 positions agree with TRBD1. The germline gives CDR1 MNHNS, CDR2 SASEGT. This CDR3 has 14 residues. V was pared by 5 bases and J by 5 bases, with 5 bases of the junction left unmatched. Written as DNA, the CDR3 is TGTGCCAGCAGTCCCGTGGGACAGGGGTATGGCTACACCTTC. This sequence encodes CASSPVGQGYGYTF.

This clone was counted a few times. V usage is TRBV7-9 and J usage is TRBJ1-4; D is uncertain. The V end was cut by 4 bases, the J end by 4 bases, with 7 bases between. This CDR3 is built from 13 residues. Looked up from germline, CDR1 is SEHNR and CDR2 is FQNEAQ (reference sequence). The CDR3 DNA reads TGTGCCAGCAGCTCCCAGGATAATGAAAAACTGTTTTTT. Translation gives CASSSQDNEKLFF.

The chain carries TRBV2 and TRBJ1-2; a weak D match, TRBD1 (5 bases). CDR1 is SNHLY, CDR2 FYNNEI, per germline. V lost 8 bases, J lost 4 bases, and 11 bases lay in between. The CDR3 contains 12 residues. CDR3 in amino acids: CASGAGPYGYTF. CDR3 nucleotides: TGTGCCAGCGGGGCAGGCCCCTATGGCTACACCTTC.

The J gene is TRBJ1-5, the V gene TRBV7-2; 7 bases align to TRBD1. The V gene's germline CDR1 is SGHTA and CDR2 FQGNSA. CDR3 length equals 14 residues. After removal of 5 bases from V and 7 bases from J, the junction contained 8 bases not matched to a gene. CDR3 residues: CASSPSTGFQPQHF. Here the CDR3 DNA reads TGTGCCAGCAGCCCCTCGACAGGGTTCCAGCCCCAGCATTTT.

This clone was counted once. The chain combines TRBV18 with TRBJ2-7, with D tentatively TRBD2 (5 bases). This CDR3 has 13 amino acids. CDR1 KGHSH and CDR2 LQKENI come from the germline V gene. V was shortened by 4 bases and J by 0 bases, with 7 bases between the two germline ends. The CDR3 reads CASSLRDSYEQYF. The CDR3, as DNA: TGTGCCAGCTCACTGAGGGACTCCTACGAGCAGTACTTC.

The rearrangement links TRBV30 to TRBJ2-7; TRBD1 aligns across 11 bases. V was pared by 4 bases and J by 3 bases, with 8 bases of the junction left unmatched. CDR3 size: 15 residues. CDR1 is GTSNPN, CDR2 SVGIG, per germline (reference sequence). The CDR3 sequence: CAWNSGDRGVYEQYF. CDR3 DNA sequence: TGTGCCTGGAACTCAGGGGACAGGGGGGTCTACGAGCAGTACTTC.

This clone was observed a single time. The rearrangement links TRBV4-2 to TRBJ2-5; 7 positions match TRBD1. The length of the CDR3 is 15 residues. Germline CDR1 is LGHNA and CDR2 is YNFKEQ. V lost 2 bases to trimming and J lost 1 base; unmatched junction nucleotides: 4. CDR3: CASSQNRDSQETQYF. The CDR3 DNA reads as TGTGCCAGCAGCCAAAACCGGGACAGCCAAGAGACCCAGTACTTC.